This T cell receptor beta chain was sequenced in a study of shared clonotypes between healthy human individuals. As for the study in general: Three CD4 naive, three CD4 memory, two CD8 naive and one CD8 memory plate were used per donor.

To note about this clone: Its antigen is not known. The same CDR3 is also encoded by other DNA sequences in this sample.

Genomic DNA (from each subset) was split evenly across several immunoSEQ plates. The method was immunoSEQ multiplex PCR; TCRdb's version includes in-frame clones alone and lacks a portion of them. The sample shows some 500,000 clones, approximately 95% of them seen only once. Study-level findings and limits: Donor scarcity curtailed the genetic and exposure-history diversity represented herein.

CDR3 length equals 13 residues. Germline V CDR1 and CDR2: SGHRS, YFSETQ. The material sequenced was naive CD4+ T cells sorted from blood. Subset reported: CD45RA+ positively selected. V gene TRBV5-1 combines with J gene TRBJ2-5; TRBD1 might be the D (5 bases). The J call may be mistaken, given a closer DNA end match to TRBJ2-7. This clonotype was sampled from a woman between 25 and 40 years old in good health. In DNA form, the CDR3 reads TGCGCCAGCAGCTTGCAGGGCTCCTACGAGCAGTACTTC. Translated: CASSLQGSYEQYF.